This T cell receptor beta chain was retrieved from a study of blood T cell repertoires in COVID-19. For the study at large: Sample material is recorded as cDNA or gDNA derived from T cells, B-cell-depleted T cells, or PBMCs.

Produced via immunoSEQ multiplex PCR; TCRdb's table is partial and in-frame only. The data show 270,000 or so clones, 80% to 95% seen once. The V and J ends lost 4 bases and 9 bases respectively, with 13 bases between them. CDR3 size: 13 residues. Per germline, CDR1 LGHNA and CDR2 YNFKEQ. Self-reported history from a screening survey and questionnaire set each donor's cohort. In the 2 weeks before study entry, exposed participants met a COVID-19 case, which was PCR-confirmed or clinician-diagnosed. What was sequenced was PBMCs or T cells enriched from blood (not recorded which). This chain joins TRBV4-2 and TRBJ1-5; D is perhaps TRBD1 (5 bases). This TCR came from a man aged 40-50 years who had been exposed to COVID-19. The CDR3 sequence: CASSRDGGSPQHF. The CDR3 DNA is TGTGCCAGCAGCCGGGACGGGGGTTCGCCCCAGCATTTT.